The clone carrying this T cell receptor (beta chain) was observed once. This may stem from a read error, because a much larger clone lies one nucleotide away. This sample is part of a study of blood T cells in healthy people across ages. Study-wide background: About one barcoded TCR beta cDNA was captured per two T cells.

The CDR3 is 14 residues long. Germline loops: CDR1 SEHNR, CDR2 FQNEAQ (reference sequence). Through a sample-barcoded 5' primer and a J-beta primer mix, a second PCR was run for roughly 7 to 11 cycles. TCRdb reprocessed the 5' RACE reads via MiXCR and lists one record per CDR3 protein. The table records about 930,000 distinct CDR3 sequences, around 29% of them present only once. This same sample was also taken into another study, of T cells of mothers and their children. That source adds: The yield was over 9 million TCR beta CDR3 reads from each mother and a few million from each child.

Source material: blood. The clonotype was recovered from a woman in her 40s in good health. The rearrangement uses TRBV7-9 and TRBJ1-1, with D perhaps TRBD1 (6 bases). CDR3 sequence reads: CTSSSRDMNTEAFF. The CDR3 DNA reads TGTACCAGCAGCTCCCGGGACATGAACACTGAAGCTTTCTTT.